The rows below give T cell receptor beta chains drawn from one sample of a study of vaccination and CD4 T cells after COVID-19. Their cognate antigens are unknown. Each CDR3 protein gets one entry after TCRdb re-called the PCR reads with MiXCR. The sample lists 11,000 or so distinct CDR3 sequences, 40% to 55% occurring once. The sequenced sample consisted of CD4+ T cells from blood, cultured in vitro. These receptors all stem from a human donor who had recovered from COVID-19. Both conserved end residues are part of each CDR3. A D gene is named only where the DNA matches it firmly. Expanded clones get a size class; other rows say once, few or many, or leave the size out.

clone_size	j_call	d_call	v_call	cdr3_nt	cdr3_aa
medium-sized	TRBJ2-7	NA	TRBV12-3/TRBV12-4	TGTGCCAGCAGTTTAGCGCGGTTTAGGGTAGGGCAGGGCCCCTACGAGCAGTACTTC	CASSLARFRVGQGPYEQYF
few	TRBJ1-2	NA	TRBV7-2	TGTGCCAGCCTAGGAGGGGCAGAGGCTGGCTACACCTTC	CASLGGAEAGYTF
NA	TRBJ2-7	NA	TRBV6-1	TGTGCCAGCAGCCACCTCAAAGCTGGCGAGCAGTACTTC	CASSHLKAGEQYF
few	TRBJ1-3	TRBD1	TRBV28	TGTGCCAGCAGTCCCTCACAGGGGGTAAACACCATATATTTT	CASSPSQGVNTIYF
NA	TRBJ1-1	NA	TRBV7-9	TGTGCCAGCAGTCCTCTTTATAGCAGGGTGAGGGCGAACACTGAAGCTTTCTTT	CASSPLYSRVRANTEAFF
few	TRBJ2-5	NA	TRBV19	TGTGCCAGTAGCCCTGTCCCCCAAGAGACCCAGTACTTC	CASSPVPQETQYF
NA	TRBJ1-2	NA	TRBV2	TGTGCCAGCAGTTTTTTCCGGGCATCTAACTATGGCTACACCTTC	CASSFFRASNYGYTF
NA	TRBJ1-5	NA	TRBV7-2	TGTGCCAGCACCCCCCAGGGACCGGGCAATCAGCCCCAGCATTTT	CASTPQGPGNQPQHF
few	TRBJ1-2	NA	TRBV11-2	TGTGCCAGCAGCCGTCCGGGACGGAGAACCGACTATGGCTACACCTTC	CASSRPGRRTDYGYTF
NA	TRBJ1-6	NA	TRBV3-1	TGTGCCAGCAGCCAAGGTGGCTATAATTCACCCCTCCACTTT	CASSQGGYNSPLHF
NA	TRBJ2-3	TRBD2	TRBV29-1	TGCAGCGTGGGCGGGGGGGCCGGTACGCAGTATTTT	CSVGGGAGTQYF
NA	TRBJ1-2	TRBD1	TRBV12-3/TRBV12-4	TGTGGCAGCTGCCGGGACAGGGGGCATGGCTACACCTTC	CGSCRDRGHGYTF
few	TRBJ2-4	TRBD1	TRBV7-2	TGTGCCAGCAGCGTCGACAGGGGGAGTCTGGCCAAAAACATTCAGTACTTC	CASSVDRGSLAKNIQYF
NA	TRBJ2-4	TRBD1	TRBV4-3	TGCGCCAGCAGCCAAGATCATAGGGGGCGCTGGGACATTCAGTACTTC	CASSQDHRGRWDIQYF
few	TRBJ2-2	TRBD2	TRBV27	TGTGCCAGTCTAGCGGGGGGGCCTAAGCTCGGCGGGGAGCTGTTTTTT	CASLAGGPKLGGELFF
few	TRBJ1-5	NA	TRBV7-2	TGTGCCAGCAGCTTAGAACCAGGGGCAGGTCAGCCCCAGCATTTT	CASSLEPGAGQPQHF
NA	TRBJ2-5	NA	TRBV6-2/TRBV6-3	TGTGCCAGCAGTTTCGCCGGGACGCGGGAAGAGACCCAGTACTTC	CASSFAGTREETQYF
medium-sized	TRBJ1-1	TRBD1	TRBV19	TGTGCCAGTCTCGGGACAGGGGGGGTGAACACTGAAGCTTTCTTT	CASLGTGGVNTEAFF
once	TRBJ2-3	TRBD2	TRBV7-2	TGTGCCAGCAGCTCTCTTCCGGGACTAGCGGGGGGGCGGAATACGCAGTATTTT	CASSSLPGLAGGRNTQYF
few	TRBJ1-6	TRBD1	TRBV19	TGTGCCAGTAGTACTCACCACTCCGGGACAGGGGACTCACCCCTCCACTTT	CASSTHHSGTGDSPLHF
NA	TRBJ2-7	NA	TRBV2	TGTGCCAGCAGCCCGACAGTTGCCTACGAGCAGTACTTC	CASSPTVAYEQYF
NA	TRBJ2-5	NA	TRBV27	TGTGCCAGCAGTTTAAGGAGTAGGGGGGGAGAGACCCAGTACTTC	CASSLRSRGGETQYF
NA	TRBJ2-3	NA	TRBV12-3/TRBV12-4	TGTGCCAGCAGTTCCCCCCGGAAGATCACAGATACGCAGTATTTT	CASSSPRKITDTQYF
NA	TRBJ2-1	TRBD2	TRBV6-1	TGTGCCAGCAGTAACCCGGGACTAGCTACAAATGAGCAGTTCTTC	CASSNPGLATNEQFF
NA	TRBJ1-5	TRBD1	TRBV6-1	TGTGCCAGCAGTGGACAGGGGTTTTCCAATCAGCCCCAGCATTTT	CASSGQGFSNQPQHF
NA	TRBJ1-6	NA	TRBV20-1	TGCAGTGCTAGAGACGCGACGGTCAATTCACCCCTCCACTTT	CSARDATVNSPLHF
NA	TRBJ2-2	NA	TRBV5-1	TGCGCCAGCAGCTTGATAGGGGTGTACACCGGGGAGCTGTTTTTT	CASSLIGVYTGELFF
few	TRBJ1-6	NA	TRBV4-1	TGCGCCACCGCTGTAGGGTCGAATTCACCCCTCCACTTT	CATAVGSNSPLHF
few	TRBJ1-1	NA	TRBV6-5	TGTGCCAGCAGTTACTCGGTTTCAGCGAGGATCTCCTTCACTGAAGCTTTCTTT	CASSYSVSARISFTEAFF
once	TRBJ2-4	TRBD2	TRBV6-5	TGTGCCAGCAGTTACCGGCGACTAGCGGGGGGGCCGATGGCCAAAAACATTCAGTACTTC	CASSYRRLAGGPMAKNIQYF
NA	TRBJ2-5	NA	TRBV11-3	TGTGCCAGCAGCTTGGGCGGACCGAGAGAGACCCAGTACTTC	CASSLGGPRETQYF
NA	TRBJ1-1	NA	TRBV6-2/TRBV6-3	TGTGCCAGCGGTCAGGGATTTGGCACTGAAGCTTTCTTT	CASGQGFGTEAFF
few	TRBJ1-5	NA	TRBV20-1	TGCAGTGCTAGGGACTCACTGATGGGAAGCAATCAGCCCCAGCATTTT	CSARDSLMGSNQPQHF
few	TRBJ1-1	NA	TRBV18	TGTGCCAGCTCACCACAGGGGTCGAACACTGAAGCTTTCTTT	CASSPQGSNTEAFF
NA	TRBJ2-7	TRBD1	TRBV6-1	TGTGCCAGCGGACTGACAGGGGTCCAGGAGCAGTACTTC	CASGLTGVQEQYF
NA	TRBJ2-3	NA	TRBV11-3	TGTGCCAGCATGGCCTCAGATACGCAGTATTTT	CASMASDTQYF
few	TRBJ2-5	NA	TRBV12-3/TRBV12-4	TGTGCCAGCAGTTTATACGCGCCAGAGCAAGAGACCCAGTACTTC	CASSLYAPEQETQYF
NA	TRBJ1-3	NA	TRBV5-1	TGCGCCAGCAGCTCCGTCGGGGGGGTCTCTGGAAACACCATATATTTT	CASSSVGGVSGNTIYF
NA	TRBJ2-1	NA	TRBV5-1	TGCGCCAGCAGCTCCGGGACCTTGTTTAATGAGCAGTTCTTC	CASSSGTLFNEQFF
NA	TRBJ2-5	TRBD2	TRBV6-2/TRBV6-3	TGTGCCAGCAGTTACGGGCTAGCGGGAGGAGAGACCCAGTACTTC	CASSYGLAGGETQYF
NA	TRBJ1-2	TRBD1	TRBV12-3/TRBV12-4	TGTGCCAGCAGTCCGGGACAGGCCTCTAACTATGGCTACACCTTC	CASSPGQASNYGYTF
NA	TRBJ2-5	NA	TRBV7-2	TGTGCCAGCAGCTTACAGGTGTCTGGTGAGACCCAGTACTTC	CASSLQVSGETQYF
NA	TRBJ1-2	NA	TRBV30	TGTGCCTGGAGTGAAATGGGGGGTTTCGGTGGCTACACCTTC	CAWSEMGGFGGYTF
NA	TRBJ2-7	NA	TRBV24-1	TGTGCCACCAGTGATTGTTGCCCTTTGGCAGGACGTAACTACGAGCAGTACTTC	CATSDCCPLAGRNYEQYF
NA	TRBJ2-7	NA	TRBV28	TGTGCCAGCAGACCCTCTTCGGGGGGCCGGGGAGAGCAGTACTTC	CASRPSSGGRGEQYF
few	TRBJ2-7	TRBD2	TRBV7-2	TGTGCCAGCAGCTTCGGACTAGCGGCCCCCCAGCCCTTC	CASSFGLAAPQPF
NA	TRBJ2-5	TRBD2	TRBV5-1	TGCGCCAGCAGCCAAGCTAGCGGGTTAGAGACCCAGTACTTC	CASSQASGLETQYF
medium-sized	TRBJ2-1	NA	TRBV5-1	TGCGCCAGCAGCTTTACTAGCTACAATGAGCAGTTCTTC	CASSFTSYNEQFF
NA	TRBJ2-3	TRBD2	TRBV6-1	TGTGCCGGCAGCGGGGGGGGCGGACCGCGGGGCACAGATACGCAGTATTTT	CAGSGGGGPRGTDTQYF
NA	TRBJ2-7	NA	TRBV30	TGTGCCTGGAGTGTACGACAGAATAACGAGCAGTACTTC	CAWSVRQNNEQYF
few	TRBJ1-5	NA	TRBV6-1	TGTGCCAGCAGGCCCAGCGGTACGCCCCAGCATTTT	CASRPSGTPQHF